The source of this TCR beta chain is a study of PD-L1 blockade in urothelial cancer. Looking at the study overall: Study patients had been treated with 0 to 3 previous chemotherapy regimens. Blood was subjected to analysis at 3 weeks (second dose) and 6 weeks following treatment start.

Assay: immunoSEQ multiplex PCR; the TCRdb copy retains only in-frame clones and omits some. The sample has around 120,000 clones, about 85% seen once. Trimming took 6 bases from V and 7 from J; bases not matched to a gene: 4. CDR3 length equals 13 residues. Germline V gene data show CDR1 as MNHNS and CDR2 as SASEGT. The diagnosis in patients was locally advanced or metastatic urothelial carcinoma. The source of this sequence is a man aged 50 or older with urothelial cancer. The rearrangement links TRBV6-1 to TRBJ1-5; 9 bases map to TRBD1. The sequences come from PBMCs, collected around atezolizumab (anti-PD-L1) treatment. CDR3 region: CASRQGASQPQHF. The DNA for the CDR3 is TGTGCCAGCAGACAGGGGGCGAGCCAGCCCCAGCATTTT.